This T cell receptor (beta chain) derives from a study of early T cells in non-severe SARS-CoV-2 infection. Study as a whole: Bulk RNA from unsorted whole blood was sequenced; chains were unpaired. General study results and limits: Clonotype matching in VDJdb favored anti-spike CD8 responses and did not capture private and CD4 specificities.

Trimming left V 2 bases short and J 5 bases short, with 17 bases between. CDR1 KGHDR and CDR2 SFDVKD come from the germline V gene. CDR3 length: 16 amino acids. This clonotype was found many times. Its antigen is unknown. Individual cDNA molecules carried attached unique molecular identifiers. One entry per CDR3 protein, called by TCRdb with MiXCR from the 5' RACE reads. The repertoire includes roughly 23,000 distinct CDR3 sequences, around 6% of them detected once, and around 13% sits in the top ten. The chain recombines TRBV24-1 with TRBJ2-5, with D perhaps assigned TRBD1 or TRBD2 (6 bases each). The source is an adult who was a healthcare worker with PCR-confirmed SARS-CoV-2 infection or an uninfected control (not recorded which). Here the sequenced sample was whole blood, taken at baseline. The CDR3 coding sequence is TGTGCCACCAGTGATTCTCAATCGGGGGCAGGGGAGACCCAGTACTTC. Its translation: CATSDSQSGAGETQYF.